This TCR beta chain comes out of a study of a mutant IDH1 vaccine in newly diagnosed glioma. Broader study findings: Changes to the top peripheral T cell clonotypes appeared unrelated to pseudoprogression.

The repertoire was sequenced with immunoSEQ multiplex PCR; TCRdb's copy has only in-frame clones and lacks some. This sample has about 27,000 clones, with around 93% found just once. Time point of the sample: baseline, week 1 (first vaccination visit). Treatment described: pre-vaccination baseline after standard-of-care therapy. Germline V gene data show CDR1 as SNHLY and CDR2 as FYNNEI. The CDR3 has 16 residues. Trimming removed 6 bases from V and 2 bases from J; junction bases left unmatched: 10. On this clone itself: The antigen is unknown.

The source material was PBMCs, sampled from a glioma patient treated with radiotherapy, temozolomide or both. The J gene is TRBJ2-4, the V gene TRBV2; TRBD1 agrees at 7 bases. The clonotype comes from a middle-aged man with glioma. CDR3 sequence reads: CASSPDRAEPKNIQYF. CDR3 DNA sequence: TGTGCCAGCAGCCCCGACAGGGCGGAGCCCAAAAACATTCAGTACTTC.